This T cell receptor (beta chain) was sequenced during a study of blood T cells in healthy people across ages. Trimming pared 0 bases from V and 7 bases from J, leaving 10 bases between. CDR1 is GTSNPN, CDR2 SVGIG, per germline (reference sequence). CDR3 length equals 13 residues. All donors came from Russia, were Caucasian and healthy, and spanned ages roughly 6 to 100. Per sample, no less than 5 micrograms of total RNA were extracted. Through a sample-barcoded 5' primer and a J-beta primer mix, a second PCR was run for roughly 7 to 11 cycles. MiXCR was run by TCRdb on the 5' RACE reads, yielding one entry per CDR3 protein. The table lists under 2 million distinct CDR3 sequences, about 31% of them singletons.

This chain connects TRBV30 to TRBJ2-1; perhaps TRBD2 as D (5 bases). Sequenced input: blood. The TCR was taken from a woman aged 25 to 39 in good health. The CDR3 DNA reads as TGTGCCTGGAGTGTTTTTCGAGGGAATGAGCAGTTCTTC. As protein: CAWSVFRGNEQFF. Full variable domain (outside the CDR3, taken from reference TRBV30 and TRBJ2-1): SQTIHQWPATLVQPVGSPLSLECTVEGTSNPNLYWYRQAAGRGLQLLFYSVGIGQISSEVPQNLSASRPQDRQFILSSKKLLLSDSGFYLCAWSVFRGNEQFFGPGTRLTVL.